The T cell receptor beta chain under discussion was sequenced for a study of vaccination and CD4 T cells after COVID-19. The assay that was used to sequence DNA from cultured CD4+ T cells was the Oncomine TCR Beta short-read assay. TCRdb processed the PCR reads anew with MiXCR; each CDR3 protein has one entry. Of over 10,000 distinct CDR3 sequences in the sample, 35% were seen once. Notes on this clonotype: Its antigen is not known.

Germline lookup yields CDR1 MNHNS and CDR2 SASEGT. With V trimmed by 1 base and J by 6 bases, 9 bases remained unmatched. This CDR3 comprises 17 residues. Treatment here: roughly ten-day PBMC culture with coronavirus spike peptide pools or control peptides (ViraFEST assay). The sample consisted of CD4+ T cells from blood, cultured in vitro. The sequence was collected from a human donor who had recovered from COVID-19. The V gene is TRBV6-1, the J gene TRBJ2-2; the match to TRBD2 covers 9 bases. This CDR3 is CASSEEKGIAGAGELFF. The CDR3 region has the DNA TGTGCCAGCAGTGAAGAAAAGGGCATAGCGGGAGCCGGGGAGCTGTTTTTT.